Below are 12 T cell receptor beta chains sequenced from a single sample in a study of blood T cell repertoires in COVID-19. TCRdb's copy holds only in-frame clones and misses some; the assay was immunoSEQ multiplex PCR. The sample has around 250,000 clones; less than 85% are singletons. Sequenced sample: peripheral blood. These receptors were taken from a woman younger than 35 with acute or convalescent COVID-19.

The V call is TRBV28, the J call TRBJ2-3; 9 bases agree with TRBD2. Per germline, CDR1 MDHEN and CDR2 SYDVKM. V lost 3 bases and J lost 2; bases outside the gene matches: 12. The CDR3 has 18 residues. The CDR3 is CASSLDGLLAGPTDTQYF. The DNA for the CDR3 is TGTGCCAGCAGTTTGGATGGCCTGCTAGCGGGACCCACAGATACGCAGTATTTT.

The rearrangement links TRBV29-1 to TRBJ2-2; 12 positions agree with TRBD2. Germline loops: CDR1 SQVTM, CDR2 ANQGSEA. The ends lost 7 bases at V and 1 base at J; junction bases unmatched: 1. The CDR3 runs to 14 residues. CDR3 sequence reads: CSATSGRNTGELFF. For the CDR3, the DNA is TGCAGCGCGACTAGCGGGAGGAACACCGGGGAGCTGTTTTTT.

This rearrangement joins TRBV29-1 to TRBJ2-3; TRBD2 aligns across 8 bases. This CDR3 comprises 16 residues. Germline CDR1 reads SQVTM; CDR2 reads ANQGSEA. The V gene end was trimmed by 1 base and the J gene end by 2 bases; junction bases not matched to a gene: 8. CDR3 region: CSVEAPAGALTDTQYF. The CDR3 nucleotides are TGCAGCGTTGAAGCCCCAGCGGGAGCGCTCACAGATACGCAGTATTTT.

The chain couples TRBV10-1 to TRBJ1-5, with D perhaps TRBD1 (6 bases). Trimming stripped 6 bases from V and 2 bases from J, with 8 bases between. The germline CDR1 and CDR2 sequences are WNHNN and SYGVQD (reference sequence). There are 13 residues in the CDR3. The CDR3 DNA is TGCGCCAGCAGCGCAGGGGGCAATCAGCCCCAGCATTTT. This gives the protein CASSAGGNQPQHF.

This chain uses TRBV6-5 with TRBJ1-5; 8 bases fit TRBD1. From germline, CDR1 is MNHEY and CDR2 SVGAGI. V shed 6 bases, J shed 0 bases, and the junction held 4 bases outside the gene matches. CDR3 size: 15 residues. The CDR3 is CASRRTGNSNQPQHF. DNA of the CDR3: TGTGCCAGCAGGAGGACAGGGAATAGCAATCAGCCCCAGCATTTT.

The gene calls are TRBV10-3 and TRBJ2-1; D remains unclear. With 2 bases removed from V and 6 bases from J, the gap between germline ends came to 5 bases. The CDR3 sequence is 12 residues long. Per the germline V gene, CDR1 is ENHRY and CDR2 is SYGVKD. The CDR3 DNA reads TGTGCCATCAGTGAGCATCCCAATGAGCAGTTCTTC. It encodes CAISEHPNEQFF.

This clone appeared a few times. The J gene is TRBJ1-5, the V gene TRBV4-3, with 9 bases fitting TRBD1. The CDR3 totals 15 residues. Germline trimming cut 0 bases from V and 6 bases from J; bases unmatched to any gene: 3. Germline V gene lookup returns CDR1 LGHNA and CDR2 YSLEER. CDR3 loop: CASSQEQGATQPQHF. DNA of the CDR3: TGCGCCAGCAGCCAAGAACAGGGGGCCACTCAGCCCCAGCATTTT.

In its sample, this clone was seen once. V is TRBV7-6 and J is TRBJ2-1, with 8 bases aligning to TRBD2. Germline values: CDR1 SGHVS, CDR2 FNYEAQ. CDR3 size: 15 residues. J gave up 3 bases and V 4 bases, and 5 bases lay outside the gene matches. The CDR3 reads CASSSKSGSYNEQFF. The CDR3 DNA reads as TGTGCCAGCAGCTCAAAAAGCGGGAGCTACAATGAGCAGTTCTTC. The whole variable domain, remainder taken from reference TRBV7-6 and TRBJ2-1, is GAGVSQSPRYKVTKRGQDVALRCDPISGHVSLYWYRQALGQGPEFLTYFNYEAQQDKSGLPNDRFSAERPEGSISTLTIQRTEQRDSAMYRCASSSKSGSYNEQFFGPGTRLTVL.

The chain has TRBV30 and TRBJ1-3; 9 bases are shared with TRBD1. The CDR3 is made up of 21 amino acids. Looked up from germline, CDR1 is GTSNPN and CDR2 is SVGIG (reference sequence). V was pared by 0 bases and J by 0 bases, with 18 bases of the junction left unmatched. The CDR3 DNA reads TGTGCCTGGAGTGTCCCAAGACCGGGACAGGGCCAAGTATTCTCTGGAAACACCATATATTTT. Translating gives CAWSVPRPGQGQVFSGNTIYF.

This rearrangement joins TRBV29-1 to TRBJ2-3, with D maybe TRBD2 (6 bases). This CDR3 spans 17 amino acids. Trimming left V 0 bases short and J 0 bases short, with 16 bases between. Germline V lookup: CDR1 SQVTM, CDR2 ANQGSEA. The CDR3 loop reads CSVEDPKTRGSTDTQYF. The DNA of the CDR3 is TGCAGCGTTGAAGACCCTAAGACTAGGGGAAGCACAGATACGCAGTATTTT.

This chain links TRBV15 with TRBJ2-5; 11 positions agree with TRBD2. Per germline, CDR1 LNHNV and CDR2 YYDKDF (reference sequence). CDR3 length: 15 amino acids. The J segment lost 5 bases and the V segment lost 1 base, leaving 3 bases of the junction unmatched. CDR3 in amino acids: CATSRALAGDETQYF. The CDR3 nucleotides are TGTGCCACCAGCAGAGCACTAGCGGGAGACGAGACCCAGTACTTC.

The J gene is TRBJ2-1, the V gene TRBV7-9; TRBD2 matches 10 bases. Germline-derived CDR1 and CDR2 are SEHNR and FQNEAQ (reference sequence). V lost 5 bases to trimming and J lost 6 bases; unmatched junction nucleotides: 13. The CDR3 is made up of 17 amino acids. The CDR3 nucleotides read TGTGCCAGCAGCCCGAGATTCGAGCGGGAGGGGGTCAATGAGCAGTTCTTC. Translated: CASSPRFEREGVNEQFF.